The clone carrying this TCR beta chain is medium-sized. The antigen is undetermined. This sample is drawn from a study of early T cells in non-severe SARS-CoV-2 infection. Background on the study: Unsorted whole-blood RNA was sequenced in bulk, leaving chains unpaired.

Whole-study results and caveats: Database matching using VDJdb favored anti-spike CD8 responses, with private and CD4 specificities left missing.

Tagging with unique molecular identifiers was applied to individual cDNA molecules. TCRdb analysed the 5' RACE reads with MiXCR anew, one entry per CDR3 protein. The sample has tens of thousands of distinct CDR3 sequences, more than 5.5% seen once. The CDR3 runs 17 residues. The ends were cut back, 0 bases at V and 6 bases at J, with 21 bases in the middle. The germline CDR1 and CDR2 sequences are DFQATT and SNEGSKA (reference sequence). The source is an adult who was a healthcare worker with PCR-confirmed SARS-CoV-2 infection or an uninfected control (not recorded which). Sequenced input: whole blood. The rearrangement links TRBV20-1 to TRBJ2-1; a weak D match, TRBD1 (6 bases). This chain's CDR3 is CSARDQGTSPDSNEQFF. Here the CDR3 DNA reads TGCAGTGCTAGAGATCAGGGGACCAGCCCAGACTCCAATGAGCAGTTCTTC.